Below, one T cell receptor beta chain is given with its context. Its cognate antigen is unknown. The record originates from a study of blood T cells in healthy people across ages. CDR1 and CDR2 from the germline V gene are SNHLY and FYNNEI. V shed 7 bases and J shed 4 bases, with 12 bases lying between them. This CDR3 comprises 13 residues. Donors were healthy Caucasian individuals from Russia aged about 6 to 100. Every sample gave at least 6 micrograms of total RNA when it was extracted. Through a sample-barcoded 5' primer and a J-beta primer mix, a second PCR was run for roughly 6 to 11 cycles. TCRdb recomputed calls from the 5' RACE reads with MiXCR, one row per CDR3 protein. The sample lists over 1,200,000 distinct CDR3 sequences, around 59% seen once, with about 6.3% in the top ten. Study findings and constraints: With naive T cell percentage, TCR beta diversity showed a strong correlation. Donor CMV status, an unknown factor, possibly confounded changes in expanded clonotypes.

The rearrangement links TRBV2 to TRBJ2-3; D is uncertain. The sequence was obtained from a man aged 18 to 29 in good health. Sequenced sample: blood. The CDR3 region is CASIDLVSDTQYF. The CDR3 DNA sequence: TGTGCCAGCATAGATCTAGTCTCAGATACGCAGTATTTT.